This is a list of T cell receptor beta chains from one sample in a study of metastatic and nonmetastatic thyroid tumors. TCRdb reanalyzed the PCR reads via MiXCR. The repertoire holds over 40,000 clones, around 25% seen once, with around 3.2% in the top ten. The sample consisted of blood. All receptors derive from a male donor with papillary thyroid cancer or a benign thyroid nodule (not recorded which). Some clones in this sample may be carry-over from other donors' samples. Both conserved end residues are part of each CDR3. A D gene is named only where the DNA matches it firmly. Clone size, where shown, is once, few, many, or a class for clones that have expanded.

v_gene: TRBV9; abundance: many; d_gene: NA; CDR3aa: CASSVGPSETQYF
v_gene: TRBV20-1; abundance: NA; d_gene: NA; CDR3aa: CSARGGAYGYTF
v_gene: TRBV6-1; abundance: NA; d_gene: TRBD1; CDR3aa: CASSLTGLGELFF
v_gene: TRBV6-1; abundance: few; d_gene: NA; CDR3aa: CASRGDSGEQYF
v_gene: TRBV11-2; abundance: NA; d_gene: NA; CDR3aa: CASSSPTGKEQYF
v_gene: TRBV19; abundance: many; d_gene: NA; CDR3aa: CASSVSRQPQHF
v_gene: TRBV28; abundance: many; d_gene: NA; CDR3aa: CAARYPANTGELFF
v_gene: TRBV5-5; abundance: NA; d_gene: NA; CDR3aa: CASSLEASLSYEQYF
v_gene: TRBV3-1; abundance: NA; d_gene: NA; CDR3aa: CASSQLGNEKLFF
v_gene: TRBV24-1; abundance: many; d_gene: TRBD2; CDR3aa: CATSDSGLAGHTGELFF
v_gene: TRBV12-3/TRBV12-4; abundance: medium-sized; d_gene: NA; CDR3aa: CASSSYGTEQFF
v_gene: TRBV4-1; abundance: many; d_gene: NA; CDR3aa: CASSQSWRGAPKQETQYF
v_gene: TRBV5-1; abundance: many; d_gene: NA; CDR3aa: CASSLAGGTDTQYF
v_gene: TRBV9; abundance: many; d_gene: TRBD2; CDR3aa: CASGPRPSGNNEQFF
v_gene: TRBV20-1; abundance: many; d_gene: TRBD2; CDR3aa: CSARDGSGRANEQFF
v_gene: TRBV6-1; abundance: medium-sized; d_gene: NA; CDR3aa: CASRGFSSYNSPLHF
v_gene: TRBV15; abundance: many; d_gene: NA; CDR3aa: CATSTGARVEYGYTF
v_gene: TRBV9; abundance: NA; d_gene: TRBD2; CDR3aa: CASSVVTSDGYEQYF
v_gene: TRBV5-1; abundance: NA; d_gene: TRBD2; CDR3aa: CASSLVSSGSPGELFF
v_gene: TRBV12-3/TRBV12-4; abundance: NA; d_gene: TRBD1; CDR3aa: CASSLRGGSGAFF
v_gene: TRBV6-1; abundance: NA; d_gene: TRBD1; CDR3aa: CASSPRTGYNNEQFF
v_gene: TRBV5-1; abundance: NA; d_gene: NA; CDR3aa: CASSLGQWASVEQYF
v_gene: TRBV28; abundance: NA; d_gene: NA; CDR3aa: CASPDGDEAFF
v_gene: TRBV12-3/TRBV12-4; abundance: NA; d_gene: NA; CDR3aa: CASSLGTVSTDTQYF
v_gene: TRBV12-3/TRBV12-4; abundance: few; d_gene: NA; CDR3aa: CASSLRGKALPGYTF
v_gene: TRBV12-3/TRBV12-4; abundance: few; d_gene: NA; CDR3aa: CASSLEGYQETQYF
v_gene: TRBV2; abundance: NA; d_gene: NA; CDR3aa: CASSVARDYEQYF
v_gene: TRBV4-1; abundance: NA; d_gene: NA; CDR3aa: CASSQEDRIGNTIYF
v_gene: TRBV28; abundance: NA; d_gene: TRBD2; CDR3aa: CASSFSTSGGPYQETQYF